Below are 28 T cell receptor beta chains sequenced from a single sample in a study of T-cell reconstitution after alpha-beta-depleted transplantation in children. For TCRbeta, the library was prepared with unique molecular identifiers. TCRdb reprocessed the PCR reads via MiXCR and lists one record per CDR3 protein. The sample shows around 440,000 distinct CDR3 sequences, approximately 10% of them seen only once. The sequences come from PBMCs, collected before TCRalphabeta/CD19-depleted stem cell transplant. These receptors all come from a child younger than 10 with inherited bone marrow failure, due to receive a stem cell transplant.

The chain employs TRBV19 and TRBJ2-5; D is uncertain. The CDR3 extends over 10 amino acids. Trimming took off 11 bases at V and 5 bases at J, with 9 bases between the two ends. Germline lookup yields CDR1 LNHDA and CDR2 SQIVND (reference sequence). The CDR3 bases are TGTGCCCCGAGGCCGGAGACCCAGTACTTC. This sequence encodes CAPRPETQYF.

There are a few counts of this clonotype. The CDR3 DNA sequence: TGTGCCAGCAGTTTTTATTCGGGGGCTCCGGCCCAGTACTTC. This encodes CASSFYSGAPAQYF. The chain joins TRBV12-3 or TRBV12-4 to TRBJ2-5; D is perhaps TRBD1 or TRBD2 (6 bases each). Trimming left V 3 bases short and J 9 bases short, with 17 bases between. This CDR3 is built from 14 residues.

The chain carries TRBV4-2 and TRBJ2-2; D possibly matches TRBD1 or TRBD2 (5 bases each). The CDR3 is 16 residues long. CDR1 and CDR2 (germline): LGHNA, YNFKEQ. V was cut by 2 bases and J by 5 bases, with 15 bases left in between. This chain's CDR3 is CASSQRQGPGTGELFF. The DNA of the CDR3 is TGTGCCAGCAGCCAAAGGCAGGGACCAGGAACCGGGGAGCTGTTTTTT.

This clonotype has ten or more counts. The chain employs TRBV7-2 and TRBJ2-3, with a weak D call TRBD2 (6 bases). The CDR3 totals 16 residues. V was clipped by 1 base and J by 9 bases, with 20 bases between them. Germline values: CDR1 SGHTA, CDR2 FQGNSA. CDR3 DNA: TGTGCCAGCAGCTTAGTTGGGGGGACTGGCCAGCGGACGCAGTATTTT. Residues: CASSLVGGTGQRTQYF. The full variable domain, in which reference TRBV7-2 and TRBJ2-3 provide the parts outside the CDR3, is GAGVSQSPSNKVTEKGKDVELRCDPISGHTALYWYRQSLGQGLEFLIYFQGNSAPDKSGLPSDRFSAERTGGSVSTLTIQRTQQEDSAVYLCASSLVGGTGQRTQYFGPGTRLTVL.

The rearrangement joins TRBV29-1 to TRBJ2-3; D unclear. CDR3 length: 12 residues. Germline V gives CDR1 SQVTM, CDR2 ANQGSEA. CDR3 loop: CTALLGTDTQYF. The DNA of the CDR3 is TGCACCGCGTTATTGGGAACAGATACGCAGTATTTT.

This clonotype has ten or more counts. The chain has TRBV24-1 and TRBJ2-3; maybe TRBD2 (7 bases). Germline V gene data show CDR1 as KGHDR and CDR2 as SFDVKD. This CDR3 comprises 16 residues. Trimming took 3 bases from V and 3 from J, leaving 15 bases between them. The DNA for the CDR3 is TGTGCCACCAGTGATCCGACTAGGGGGGGAACAGATACGCAGTATTTT. Amino acid sequence: CATSDPTRGGTDTQYF.

About this clonotype itself: A clone one base away is much larger, so this may be a read error. This CDR3 is CATTGSSYNSPLHF. In DNA, the CDR3 is TGTGCCACCACCGGGAGCTCCTATAATTCACCCCTCCACTTT. This sequence joins TRBV25-1 and TRBJ1-6; D gene unclear. Germline V CDR1 and CDR2: MGHDK, SYGVNS. The CDR3 spans 14 residues. The germline V and J ends were trimmed by 10 bases and 0 bases, with 10 bases remaining between them.

The sample holds a few counts of this clonotype. The V gene is TRBV5-4, the J gene TRBJ1-2; D unclear. CDR3 size: 12 residues. With 4 bases removed from V and 3 bases from J, the gap between germline ends came to 7 bases. Germline values: CDR1 SGHNT, CDR2 YYREEE (reference sequence). As DNA, the CDR3 is TGTGCCAGCAGCCTACCGCACTATGGCTACACCTTC. This translates into CASSLPHYGYTF. Variable domain in full (rest from reference TRBV5-4 and TRBJ1-2): ETGVTQSPTHLIKTRGQQVTLRCSSQSGHNTVSWYQQALGQGPQFIFQYYREEENGRGNFPPRFSGLQFPNYSSELNVNALELDDSALYLCASSLPHYGYTFGSGTRLTVV.

In regard to this clonotype: Since no conserved phenylalanine or tryptophan closes the CDR3, a read error is the likely cause. The chain uses TRBV7-2 and TRBJ2-7, with a weak D call TRBD1 (6 bases). Trimming stripped 1 base from V and 0 bases from J, with 10 bases between. The CDR3 is 15 amino acids. Per the germline V gene, CDR1 is SGHTA and CDR2 is FQGNSA. Here the CDR3 reads CASSLEGRGSYEQYY. CDR3 nucleotide sequence: TGTGCCAGCAGCTTAGAGGGCAGGGGCTCCTACGAGCAGTACTAC.

The chain joins TRBV6-2 or TRBV6-3 to TRBJ1-2, with TRBD1 as a possible D gene (5 bases). Germline CDR1 reads MNHEY; CDR2 reads SVGEGT. V lost 7 bases and J 4 bases, leaving 22 bases between the germline ends. This CDR3 is 16 amino acids long. The chain's CDR3 is CASTAKPTGLLYGYTF. CDR3 sequence (DNA): TGTGCCAGCACCGCGAAGCCAACAGGACTCCTCTATGGCTACACCTTC.

This clonotype occurred many times. The rearrangement links TRBV11-2 to TRBJ2-1, with a possible D match to TRBD1 (5 bases). Germline CDR1 SGHAT, CDR2 FQNNGV. CDR3 length: 15 amino acids. The germline V and J ends were trimmed by 4 bases and 7 bases, with 17 bases remaining between them. The CDR3, as DNA: TGTGCCAGCAGCTCCGGACCCGCAAAGGGGAATGAGCAGTTCTTC. It specifies CASSSGPAKGNEQFF.

The sample holds many counts of this clonotype. The chain couples TRBV30 to TRBJ2-1, with no clear D. Germline CDR1 GTSNPN, CDR2 SVGIG (reference sequence). Between the trimmed V and J ends, which lost 0 bases and 4 bases, there was a span of 7 bases. The CDR3 sequence is 13 residues long. In nucleotides, the CDR3 is TGTGCCTGGAGTGTCACACAGTACAATGAGCAGTTCTTC. It yields the protein CAWSVTQYNEQFF. Using reference TRBV30 and TRBJ2-1 for the parts outside the CDR3, the full variable domain is SQTIHQWPATLVQPVGSPLSLECTVEGTSNPNLYWYRQAAGRGLQLLFYSVGIGQISSEVPQNLSASRPQDRQFILSSKKLLLSDSGFYLCAWSVTQYNEQFFGPGTRLTVL.

At least ten counts were recorded for this clonotype. The chain has TRBV7-2 and TRBJ2-3; D remains ambiguous. Trimming removed 7 bases at V and 2 bases at J, with 10 bases between. Germline CDR1 is SGHTA and CDR2 is FQGNSA. This CDR3 has 13 residues. In DNA, the CDR3 is TGTGCCAGCAAGGTGCGGATCACAGATACGCAGTATTTT. Translated, it gives CASKVRITDTQYF.

This clonotype showed up many times. The chain couples TRBV3-1 to TRBJ2-7, with D uncertain. The CDR3 runs 14 residues. The V gene's germline CDR1 is LGHDT and CDR2 YNNKEL (reference sequence). Trimming removed 0 bases at V and 5 bases at J, with 11 bases between. CDR3 sequence (DNA): TGTGCCAGCAGCCAAGATCTAAGGAAACACGAGCAGTACTTC. This encodes CASSQDLRKHEQYF.

This clonotype was picked up many times. The gene calls are TRBV28 and TRBJ2-7; 7 bases align to TRBD1. Germline lookup yields CDR1 MDHEN and CDR2 SYDVKM. The length of the CDR3 is 14 residues. J was trimmed by 0 bases and V by 4 bases; bases with no gene match: 3. The CDR3 DNA reads TGTGCCAGCAGTTCGGACAGGAGCTCCTACGAGCAGTACTTC. It encodes CASSSDRSSYEQYF.

This clonotype was observed a few times. The V gene is TRBV19, the J gene TRBJ2-1; the D gene is possibly TRBD2 (6 bases). Trimming cost V 0 bases and J 12 bases, with 18 bases left between them. The CDR3 runs to 15 residues. The V gene's germline CDR1 is LNHDA and CDR2 SQIVND (reference sequence). The CDR3 spells CASSIETRSLLVQFF. In nucleotides, the CDR3 is TGTGCCAGTAGTATAGAGACTAGGAGCCTGCTTGTGCAGTTCTTC.

This clonotype was seen a handful of times. The chain combines TRBV30 with TRBJ2-3; 7 bases match TRBD2. Per germline, CDR1 GTSNPN and CDR2 SVGIG (reference sequence). The J segment lost 0 bases and the V segment lost 2 bases, leaving 5 bases of the junction unmatched. The CDR3 contains 15 residues. The CDR3, as DNA: TGTGCCTGGAGTCCTACGGGGGGTAGCACAGATACGCAGTATTTT. Protein: CAWSPTGGSTDTQYF.

This clonotype was found many times. V gene TRBV4-3 combines with J gene TRBJ2-7; D ambiguous. The CDR3 is 15 residues long. The V gene lost 5 bases and the J gene lost 0 bases, with 14 bases spanning the gap. Germline V gene data show CDR1 as LGHNA and CDR2 as YSLEER. The CDR3 protein is CASSTLDESSYEQYF. CDR3 coding DNA: TGCGCCAGCAGCACCCTTGACGAGAGCTCCTACGAGCAGTACTTC.

This clonotype appeared many times. The chain is built from TRBV11-2 and TRBJ2-1, with 9 positions matching TRBD2. The CDR3 loop spans 14 amino acids. V was clipped by 5 bases and J by 9 bases; unmatched bases: 8. Germline lookup yields CDR1 SGHAT and CDR2 FQNNGV. CDR3 sequence (DNA): TGTGCCAGCAGCCCCGGGACTAGCCGAGGTGAGCAGTTCTTC. Translation gives CASSPGTSRGEQFF.

Many counts were recorded for this clonotype. The CDR3 region has the DNA TGTGCCAGCAGTCCGACAGGGACGATCTATGGCTACACCTTC. Protein: CASSPTGTIYGYTF. The V gene is TRBV28, the J gene TRBJ1-2, with 7 bases lining up with TRBD1. V shed 5 bases and J 4 bases; nucleotides not matched to a gene: 7. Germline V gene lookup returns CDR1 MDHEN and CDR2 SYDVKM. This CDR3 has 14 residues.

The genes are TRBV6-2 or TRBV6-3 and TRBJ2-1; 7 positions agree with TRBD2. The V and J ends lost 2 bases and 0 bases, in that order; junction bases with no gene match: 25. This CDR3 region has 23 residues. From germline, CDR1 is MNHEY and CDR2 SVGEGT. The CDR3 reads CASSYGGSFGRGEDFYSYNEQFF. The CDR3 DNA follows: TGTGCCAGCAGTTACGGCGGGAGTTTTGGCCGTGGGGAGGACTTCTACTCCTACAATGAGCAGTTCTTC.

This clonotype has ten or more counts. This chain links TRBV5-4 with TRBJ2-7; D uncertain. Trimming took off 0 bases at V and 2 bases at J, with 15 bases between the two ends. Germline-derived CDR1 and CDR2 are SGHNT and YYREEE (reference sequence). The CDR3 is 16 residues long. The CDR3 is CASSLASGNYPYEQYF. CDR3 nucleotides: TGTGCCAGCAGCTTGGCATCCGGCAACTACCCCTACGAGCAGTACTTC. Full variable domain (missing parts from reference TRBV5-4 and TRBJ2-7): ETGVTQSPTHLIKTRGQQVTLRCSSQSGHNTVSWYQQALGQGPQFIFQYYREEENGRGNFPPRFSGLQFPNYSSELNVNALELDDSALYLCASSLASGNYPYEQYFGPGTRLTVT.

This clonotype was observed many times. The genes are TRBV5-1 and TRBJ1-6, with TRBD1 matching over 7 bases. This CDR3 is 15 amino acids long. CDR1 SGHRS and CDR2 YFSETQ come from the germline V gene. The V and J ends lost 0 bases and 7 bases, in that order; junction bases with no gene match: 4. The CDR3, as DNA: TGCGCCAGCAGCTTGGAGGGACAGCCGAATTCACCCCTCCACTTT. Its translation: CASSLEGQPNSPLHF.

The V gene is TRBV5-1, the J gene TRBJ2-7; D gene unclear. V lost 4 bases to trimming and J lost 3 bases, with 17 bases between them. Germline V gene sequence: CDR1 SGHRS, CDR2 YFSETQ. CDR3 size: 15 residues. The CDR3 is CASSAGVATYYEQYF. As DNA, the CDR3 is TGCGCCAGCAGCGCTGGTGTAGCTACCTACTACGAGCAGTACTTC.

Ten or more counts support this clonotype. V is TRBV7-2 and J is TRBJ2-1; D unclear. Trimming left V 6 bases short and J 1 base short, with 7 bases between. Germline CDR1 is SGHTA and CDR2 is FQGNSA. This CDR3 region has 13 residues. CDR3 sequence: CASRERSYNEQFF. The DNA of the CDR3 is TGTGCCAGCAGGGAGAGATCCTACAATGAGCAGTTCTTC. The whole variable domain, remainder taken from reference TRBV7-2 and TRBJ2-1, is GAGVSQSPSNKVTEKGKDVELRCDPISGHTALYWYRQSLGQGLEFLIYFQGNSAPDKSGLPSDRFSAERTGGSVSTLTIQRTQQEDSAVYLCASRERSYNEQFFGPGTRLTVL.

This clonotype was seen at least ten times. The chain recombines TRBV4-3 with TRBJ2-1, with 13 bases lining up with TRBD2. Germline V gene lookup returns CDR1 LGHNA and CDR2 YSLEER. V shed 0 bases and J 7 bases; nucleotides not matched to a gene: 9. The CDR3 length is 18 residues. CDR3 in DNA: TGCGCCAGCAGCCAAGAGGTCGGACTAGCGGGAGTGCGAAATGAGCAGTTCTTC. This codes for CASSQEVGLAGVRNEQFF.

This rearrangement joins TRBV30 to TRBJ2-3, with D uncertain. This CDR3 contains 12 residues. Trimming took 0 bases from V and 5 from J, leaving 6 bases between them. Germline lookup yields CDR1 GTSNPN and CDR2 SVGIG (reference sequence). CDR3 nucleotide sequence: TGTGCCTGGAGTGTTCTCCTAGATACGCAGTATTTT. The encoded protein is CAWSVLLDTQYF.

This clonotype was detected many times. V usage is TRBV20-1 and J usage is TRBJ2-3; 9 nucleotides agree with TRBD2. This CDR3 comprises 16 residues. The V gene end was trimmed by 1 base and the J gene end by 4 bases; junction bases not matched to a gene: 9. Germline-derived CDR1 and CDR2 are DFQATT and SNEGSKA (reference sequence). The CDR3 DNA reads as TGCAGTGCTAGAGTCCCGGGACTAGCACCCCCAGATACGCAGTATTTT. It translates to CSARVPGLAPPDTQYF.